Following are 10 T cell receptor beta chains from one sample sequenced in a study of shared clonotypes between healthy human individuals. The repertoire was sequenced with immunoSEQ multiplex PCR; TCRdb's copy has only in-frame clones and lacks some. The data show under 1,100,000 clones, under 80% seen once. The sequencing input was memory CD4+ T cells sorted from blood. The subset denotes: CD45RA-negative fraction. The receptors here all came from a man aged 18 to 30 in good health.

CDR3 sequence (DNA): TGTGCCAGCAGCGTAAGGGATTTGGGTACAGATACGCAGTATTTT. Translation: CASSVRDLGTDTQYF. This rearrangement joins TRBV9 to TRBJ2-3; D is ambiguous. The CDR3 sequence is 15 residues long. The germline CDR1 and CDR2 sequences are SGDLS and YYNGEE. V shed 1 base and J shed 3 bases, with 12 bases lying between them.

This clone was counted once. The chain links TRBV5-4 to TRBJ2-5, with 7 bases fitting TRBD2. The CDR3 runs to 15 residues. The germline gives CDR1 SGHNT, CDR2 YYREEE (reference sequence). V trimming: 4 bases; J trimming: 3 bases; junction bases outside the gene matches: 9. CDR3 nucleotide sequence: TGTGCCAGCAGCCCTAGCGGAGTTGGGAAAGAGACCCAGTACTTC. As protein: CASSPSGVGKETQYF.

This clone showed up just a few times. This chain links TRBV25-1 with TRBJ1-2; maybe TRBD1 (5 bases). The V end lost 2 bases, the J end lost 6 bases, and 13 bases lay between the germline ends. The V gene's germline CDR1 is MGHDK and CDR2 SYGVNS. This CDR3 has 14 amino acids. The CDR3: CASSESGTRDGYTF. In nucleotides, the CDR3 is TGTGCCAGCAGTGAAAGCGGGACCAGGGATGGCTACACCTTC.

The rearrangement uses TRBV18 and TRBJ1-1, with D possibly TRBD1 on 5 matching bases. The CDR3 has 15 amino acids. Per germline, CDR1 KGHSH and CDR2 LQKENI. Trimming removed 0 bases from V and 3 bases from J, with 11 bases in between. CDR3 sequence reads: CASSPPYGADTEAFF. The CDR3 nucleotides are TGTGCCAGCTCACCACCGTACGGGGCTGACACTGAAGCTTTCTTT.

Here the CDR3 DNA reads TGTGCCAGCTCACCACCTAACCTCAATGAGCAGTTCTTC. Translated, it gives CASSPPNLNEQFF. The rearrangement uses TRBV18 and TRBJ2-1; D remains unclear. The CDR3 covers 13 residues. Germline CDR1 KGHSH, CDR2 LQKENI. V was cut by 0 bases and J by 6 bases, with 6 bases left in between.

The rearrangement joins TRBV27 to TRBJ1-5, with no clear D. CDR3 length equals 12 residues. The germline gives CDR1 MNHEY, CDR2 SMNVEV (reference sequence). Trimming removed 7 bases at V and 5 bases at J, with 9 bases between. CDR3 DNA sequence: TGTGCCAGCACCACCGGCGATCAGCCCCAGCATTTT. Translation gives CASTTGDQPQHF.

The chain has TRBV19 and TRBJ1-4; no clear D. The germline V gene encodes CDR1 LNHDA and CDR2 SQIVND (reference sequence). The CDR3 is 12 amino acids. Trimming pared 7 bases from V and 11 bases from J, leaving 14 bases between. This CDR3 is CASTNREGKLFF. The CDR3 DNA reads TGTGCCAGTACCAATAGAGAGGGTAAACTGTTTTTT.

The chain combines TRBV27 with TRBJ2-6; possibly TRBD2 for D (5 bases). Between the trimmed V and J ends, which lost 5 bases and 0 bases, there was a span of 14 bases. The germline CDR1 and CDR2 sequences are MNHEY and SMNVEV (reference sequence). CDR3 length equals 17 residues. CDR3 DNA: TGTGCCAGCAGTCTGCGGACTCCCCGCTCTGGGGCCAACGTCCTGACTTTC. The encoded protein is CASSLRTPRSGANVLTF.

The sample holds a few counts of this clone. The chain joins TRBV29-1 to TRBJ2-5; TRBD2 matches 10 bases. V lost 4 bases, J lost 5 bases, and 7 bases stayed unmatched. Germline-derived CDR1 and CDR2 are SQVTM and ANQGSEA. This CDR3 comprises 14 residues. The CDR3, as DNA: TGCAGCGTTGGGCCTAGCGGGAGTGGGGAGACCCAGTACTTC. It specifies CSVGPSGSGETQYF.

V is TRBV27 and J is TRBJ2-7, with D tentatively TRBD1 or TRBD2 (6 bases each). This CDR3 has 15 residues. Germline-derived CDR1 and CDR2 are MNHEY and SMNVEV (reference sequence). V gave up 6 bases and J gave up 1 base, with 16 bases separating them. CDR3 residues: CASRRGAGGSYEQYF. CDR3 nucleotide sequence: TGTGCCAGCAGAAGGGGGGCCGGTGGGTCCTACGAGCAGTACTTC.